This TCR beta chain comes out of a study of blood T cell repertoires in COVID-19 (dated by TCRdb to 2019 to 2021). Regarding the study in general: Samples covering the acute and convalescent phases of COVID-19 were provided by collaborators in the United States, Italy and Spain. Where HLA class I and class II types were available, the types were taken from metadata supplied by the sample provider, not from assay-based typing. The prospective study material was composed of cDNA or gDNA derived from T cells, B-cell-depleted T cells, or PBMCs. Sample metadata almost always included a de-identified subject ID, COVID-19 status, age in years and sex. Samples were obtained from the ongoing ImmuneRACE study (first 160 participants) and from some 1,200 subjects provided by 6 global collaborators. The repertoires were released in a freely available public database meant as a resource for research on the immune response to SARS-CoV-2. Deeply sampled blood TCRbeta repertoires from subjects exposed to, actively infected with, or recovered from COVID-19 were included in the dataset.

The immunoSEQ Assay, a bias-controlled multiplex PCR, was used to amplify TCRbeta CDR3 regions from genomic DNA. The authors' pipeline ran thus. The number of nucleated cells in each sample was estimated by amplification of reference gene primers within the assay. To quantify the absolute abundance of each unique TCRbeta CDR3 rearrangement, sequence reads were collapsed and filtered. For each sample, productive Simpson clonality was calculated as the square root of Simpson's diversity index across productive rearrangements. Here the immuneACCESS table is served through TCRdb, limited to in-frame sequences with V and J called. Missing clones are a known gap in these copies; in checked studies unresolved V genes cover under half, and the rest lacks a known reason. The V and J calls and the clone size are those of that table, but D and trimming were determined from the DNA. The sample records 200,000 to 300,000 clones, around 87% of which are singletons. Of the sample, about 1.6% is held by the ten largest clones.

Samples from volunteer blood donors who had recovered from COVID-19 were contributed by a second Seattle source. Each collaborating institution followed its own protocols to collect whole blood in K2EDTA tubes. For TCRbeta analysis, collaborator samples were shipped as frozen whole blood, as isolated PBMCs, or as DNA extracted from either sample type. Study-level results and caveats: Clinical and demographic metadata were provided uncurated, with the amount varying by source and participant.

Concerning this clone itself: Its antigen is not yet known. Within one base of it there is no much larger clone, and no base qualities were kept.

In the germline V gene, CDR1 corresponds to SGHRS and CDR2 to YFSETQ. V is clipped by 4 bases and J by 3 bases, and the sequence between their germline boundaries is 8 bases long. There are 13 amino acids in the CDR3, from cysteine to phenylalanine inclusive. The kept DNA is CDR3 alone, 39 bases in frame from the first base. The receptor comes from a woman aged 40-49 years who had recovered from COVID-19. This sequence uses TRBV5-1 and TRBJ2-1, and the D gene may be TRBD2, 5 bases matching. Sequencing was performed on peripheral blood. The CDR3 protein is CASSPTSYNEQFF. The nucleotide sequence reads TGCGCCAGCAGCCCTACTAGCTACAATGAGCAGTTCTTC.